Listed below are T cell receptor beta chains from one sample, sequenced in a study of a mutant IDH1 vaccine in newly diagnosed glioma. The assay was immunoSEQ multiplex PCR, and TCRdb's table has in-frame clones only and misses some. Seen here are 90,000 to 95,000 clones, around four fifths observed once, and the top ten hold 7% to 9%. The sequences come from PBMCs, collected from a glioma patient treated with radiotherapy, temozolomide or both. These receptors all come from a woman aged 45-60 years with glioma. Both conserved end residues are part of each CDR3. Fields, in order: clone size, D gene, J gene, V gene, CDR3 DNA, CDR3 protein. A D gene is named only where the DNA matches it firmly. Clone size is shown for a subset of rows, as once, few, many or a class of expanded clone.

size: .
D: .
J: TRBJ2-1
V: TRBV7-2
DNA: TGTGCCAGCAGTTCTCGGGGTTTGCAGTTCTTC
CDR3: CASSSRGLQFF

size: .
D: .
J: TRBJ2-1
V: TRBV7-8
DNA: TGTGCCAGCAGCGAGCGGACAGCCCAGAGATTCAATGAGCAGTTCTTC
CDR3: CASSERTAQRFNEQFF

size: .
D: .
J: TRBJ2-4
V: TRBV5-4
DNA: TGTGCCAGCAGCTTTGGTGGGGTAGGGAACATTCAGTACTTC
CDR3: CASSFGGVGNIQYF

size: .
D: .
J: TRBJ2-3
V: TRBV21-1
DNA: TGTGCCAGCAGCAAAGATGGAACTAGCGGGGGCCGAGTAGGGTTT
CDR3: CASSKDGTSGGRVGF

size: .
D: TRBD1
J: TRBJ2-7
V: TRBV10-3
DNA: TGTGCCATCAGTTGGACAGGGAGTGTCCACGAGCAGTACTTC
CDR3: CAISWTGSVHEQYF

size: few
D: TRBD2
J: TRBJ2-7
V: TRBV4-3
DNA: TGCGCCAGCAGCCAAGACCTCCTAGCGGGGGGGGCCTACGAGCAGTACTTC
CDR3: CASSQDLLAGGAYEQYF

size: .
D: TRBD1
J: TRBJ1-5
V: TRBV10-2
DNA: TGCGCCAGCAGTGAAGCCAGGGGGGTCAATCAGCCCCAGCATTTT
CDR3: CASSEARGVNQPQHF

size: .
D: .
J: TRBJ1-1
V: TRBV29-1
DNA: TGCAGCGTTCAGGAGGGGGGCACTGAAGCTTTCTTT
CDR3: CSVQEGGTEAFF

size: once
D: TRBD1
J: TRBJ1-1
V: TRBV11-2
DNA: TGTGCCAGCAGCGGGCAGGGGGCGAACACTGAAGCTTTCTTT
CDR3: CASSGQGANTEAFF

size: .
D: TRBD2
J: TRBJ2-5
V: TRBV5-1
DNA: TGCGCCAGCAGCTTGGGTAGCGGGGGGTTCCAAGAGACCCAGTACTTC
CDR3: CASSLGSGGFQETQYF

size: .
D: .
J: TRBJ2-1
V: TRBV4-1
DNA: TGCGCCAGCAGCCAAGTAGGTATGGGGGGCCATGAGCAGTTCTTC
CDR3: CASSQVGMGGHEQFF

size: .
D: .
J: TRBJ2-1
V: TRBV5-1
DNA: TGCGCCAGCAGCTTGGCCGCTAACAATGAGCAGTTCTTC
CDR3: CASSLAANNEQFF

size: .
D: .
J: TRBJ2-2
V: TRBV11-2
DNA: TGTGCCAGCAGCGACCTTTTGCGGGGGCCCCGGGGGGAGCTGTTTTTT
CDR3: CASSDLLRGPRGELFF

size: .
D: .
J: TRBJ1-1
V: TRBV27
DNA: TGTGCCAGCAGTTTCGGACAAGGGAACACTGAAGCTTTCTTT
CDR3: CASSFGQGNTEAFF

size: .
D: .
J: TRBJ2-1
V: TRBV6-5
DNA: TGTGCCAGCAGTTACAGGGGAGATGAGCAGTTCTTC
CDR3: CASSYRGDEQFF

size: .
D: .
J: TRBJ2-7
V: TRBV6-5
DNA: TGTGCCAGCAGTCCCTACAGGGGAGGGGAGCAGTACTTC
CDR3: CASSPYRGGEQYF

size: .
D: .
J: TRBJ2-7
V: TRBV28
DNA: TGTGCCAGCATCCGAGGCAGGGACCTTTACGAGCAGTACTTC
CDR3: CASIRGRDLYEQYF

size: .
D: .
J: TRBJ1-1
V: TRBV11-2
DNA: TGTGCCAGCAGCCCTGCGGGGGGGGTAGCGTTTTACACTGAAGCTTTCTTT
CDR3: CASSPAGGVAFYTEAFF

size: .
D: TRBD2
J: TRBJ2-7
V: TRBV2
DNA: TGTGCCAGCAGTGTTATAGCGGGGCCAGGGAGCGAGCAGTACTTC
CDR3: CASSVIAGPGSEQYF

size: .
D: .
J: TRBJ2-3
V: TRBV9
DNA: TGTGCCAGCAGCAGGACGGGGGTCCCCACAGATACGCAGTATTTT
CDR3: CASSRTGVPTDTQYF

size: .
D: TRBD1
J: TRBJ1-3
V: TRBV7-2
DNA: TGTGCCAGCAGCTTAAGGACAGGCCTTGGAAACACCATATATTTT
CDR3: CASSLRTGLGNTIYF

size: .
D: .
J: TRBJ2-1
V: TRBV19
DNA: TGTGCCACAGATACAGGGAGCTCCTACAATGAGCAGTTCTTC
CDR3: CATDTGSSYNEQFF

size: few
D: .
J: TRBJ1-1
V: TRBV20-1
DNA: TGCAGTGCTAGAGCCCCTGAAGCTTTCTTT
CDR3: CSARAPEAFF

size: .
D: .
J: TRBJ1-2
V: TRBV29-1
DNA: TGCAGCGTTGGGGGATACTATGGCTACACCTTC
CDR3: CSVGGYYGYTF